The 26 T cell receptor beta chains presented below share a single source sample, sequenced in a study of spatial heterogeneity in lung cancer. TCRdb processed the 5' RACE reads anew with MiXCR; each CDR3 protein has one entry. The repertoire holds about 43,000 distinct CDR3 sequences, more than 20% seen once, with less than 9% in the top ten. Time point indicated: blood at routine non-recurrence follow-up after resection. The sequenced sample was PBMCs, obtained at follow-up. The receptors were sampled from a female donor with early-stage non-small cell lung cancer.

This chain links TRBV7-2 with TRBJ2-2; D could derive from TRBD1 or TRBD2 (6 bases each). The V end lost 1 base, the J end lost 4 bases, and 7 bases lay between the germline ends. Germline CDR1 SGHTA, CDR2 FQGNSA. The CDR3 runs 14 residues. The CDR3 reads CASSLGGATGELFF. CDR3 bases: TGTGCCAGCAGCTTAGGGGGGGCCACCGGGGAGCTGTTTTTT.

This chain links TRBV7-6 with TRBJ2-1, with D perhaps assigned TRBD1 or TRBD2 (5 bases each). The V and J ends lost 6 bases and 4 bases respectively, with 10 bases between them. Germline-derived CDR1 and CDR2 are SGHVS and FNYEAQ. The CDR3 runs to 13 residues. The CDR3 DNA reads TGTGCCAGCAGTAGGGACCGGTACAATGAGCAGTTCTTC. This translates into CASSRDRYNEQFF.

This clonotype was recorded a few times. The chain employs TRBV5-1 and TRBJ2-1; D uncertain. CDR1 and CDR2 from the germline V gene are SGHRS and YFSETQ. Trimming took off 0 bases at V and 5 bases at J, with 9 bases between the two ends. The CDR3 runs 14 residues. CDR3 in DNA: TGCGCCAGCAGCTTGGGGGCAGAAGACAATGAGCAGTTCTTC. This gives the protein CASSLGAEDNEQFF.

This clonotype was detected only a few times. The chain uses TRBV7-9 and TRBJ1-2; no clear D gene. The CDR3 sequence is 13 residues long. Germline CDR1 reads SEHNR; CDR2 reads FQNEAQ (reference sequence). Trimming removed 3 bases at V and 1 base at J, with 6 bases between. Here the CDR3 reads CASSFDGNYGYTF. The CDR3 DNA sequence: TGTGCCAGCAGCTTTGACGGTAACTATGGCTACACCTTC.

This clonotype was counted many times. This chain connects TRBV6-1 to TRBJ2-1; D is perhaps TRBD2 (5 bases). Germline CDR1 reads MNHNS; CDR2 reads SASEGT. Trimming cost V 8 bases and J 6 bases, with 17 bases left between them. This CDR3 has 14 amino acids. CDR3 bases: TGTGCCAGCCGACTAACCAGAACCTTCAATGAGCAGTTCTTC. Protein sequence: CASRLTRTFNEQFF.

The chain recombines TRBV7-3 with TRBJ2-2; D uncertain. CDR1 SGHTA and CDR2 FQGTGA come from the germline V gene. V was cut by 3 bases and J by 3 bases, with 8 bases left in between. CDR3 size: 14 residues. The CDR3 here is CASSFSRDTGELFF. The CDR3 region has the DNA TGTGCCAGCAGCTTCTCCAGAGACACCGGGGAGCTGTTTTTT.

This clonotype was seen a handful of times. The gene calls are TRBV2 and TRBJ1-5, with D hard to call. The CDR3 consists of 14 residues. The germline V gene has CDR1 SNHLY and CDR2 FYNNEI. V shed 6 bases and J shed 3 bases, with 12 bases lying between them. DNA of the CDR3: TGTGCCAGCAGGACTGATGGAACCAATCAGCCCCAGCATTTT. Its translation is CASRTDGTNQPQHF. The entire variable domain, with the rest obtained from reference TRBV2 and TRBJ1-5, is as follows: EPEVTQTPSHQVTQMGQEVILRCVPISNHLYFYWYRQILGQKVEFLVSFYNNEISEKSEIFDDQFSVERPDGSNFTLKIRSTKLEDSAMYFCASRTDGTNQPQHFGDGTRLSIL.

The table lists this clonotype with many counts. The V and J genes are TRBV7-2 and TRBJ1-2; D is ambiguous. Trimming took off 3 bases at V and 4 bases at J, with 15 bases between the two ends. This CDR3 is built from 15 residues. CDR1 SGHTA and CDR2 FQGNSA come from the germline V gene. CDR3 sequence: CASSFNYRGGYGYTF. The CDR3 DNA follows: TGTGCCAGCAGCTTTAATTACCGGGGAGGCTATGGCTACACCTTC.

This clonotype has more than one count but fewer than ten. The V gene is TRBV6-1, the J gene TRBJ2-3; no reliable D call. With 7 bases removed from V and 2 bases from J, the gap between germline ends came to 7 bases. The CDR3 has 12 amino acids. Germline-derived CDR1 and CDR2 are MNHNS and SASEGT. Here the CDR3 reads CASTSPTDTQYF. As DNA, the CDR3 is TGTGCCAGCACGTCTCCCACAGATACGCAGTATTTT.

This clonotype showed up many times. V usage is TRBV11-2 and J usage is TRBJ2-7; a possible D gene is TRBD2 (6 bases). With 7 bases removed from V and 2 bases from J, the gap between germline ends came to 15 bases. There are 14 residues in the CDR3. Germline CDR1 and CDR2: SGHAT and FQNNGV. The chain's CDR3 is CASTPRRVTYEQYF. The CDR3 DNA reads as TGTGCCAGCACCCCTCGGAGGGTAACCTACGAGCAGTACTTC.

This clonotype was observed at least ten times. The chain links TRBV11-2 to TRBJ2-2; D not certain. CDR1 is SGHAT and CDR2 is FQNNGV in the germline V gene. The V end lost 5 bases, the J end lost 8 bases, and 9 bases lay between the germline ends. This CDR3 has 12 residues. This chain's CDR3 is CASSRPLGELFF. The CDR3 bases are TGTGCCAGCAGCAGACCCCTTGGGGAGCTGTTTTTT. Drawing the rest from reference TRBV11-2 and TRBJ2-2, the complete variable domain is EAGVAQSPRYKIIEKRQSVAFWCNPISGHATLYWYQQILGQGPKLLIQFQNNGVVDDSQLPKDRFSAERLKGVDSTLKIQPAKLEDSAVYLCASSRPLGELFFGEGSRLTVL.

At least ten counts were recorded for this clonotype. The chain has TRBV30 and TRBJ2-6, with D possibly matching TRBD2 (7 bases). This CDR3 region has 15 residues. The V end was cut by 4 bases, the J end by 3 bases, with 13 bases between. Germline loops: CDR1 GTSNPN, CDR2 SVGIG (reference sequence). The CDR3 nucleotides read TGTGCCTGGAATCGGGGGGCGGTTGGGGCCAACGTCCTGACTTTC. This sequence encodes CAWNRGAVGANVLTF.

This clonotype showed up many times. CDR3 sequence reads: CASSLKGIGNQPQHF. In nucleotides, the CDR3 is TGTGCCAGCAGTTTGAAGGGTATCGGCAATCAGCCCCAGCATTTT. The V gene is TRBV12-3 or TRBV12-4, the J gene TRBJ1-5; D is unclear. V shed 3 bases and J shed 2 bases, with 11 bases lying between them. The CDR3 is made up of 15 amino acids.

The genes are TRBV20-1 and TRBJ2-7; D might be TRBD1 or TRBD2, each matching 5 bases. Trimming removed 4 bases at V and 3 bases at J, with 13 bases between. The CDR3 is 13 residues long. Germline CDR1 is DFQATT and CDR2 is SNEGSKA (reference sequence). The CDR3 loop is CSAKSGALYEQYF. The DNA for the CDR3 is TGCAGTGCTAAGTCCGGGGCCCTCTACGAGCAGTACTTC.

This clonotype has more than one count but fewer than ten. The chain has TRBV5-1 and TRBJ2-3, with 7 bases fitting TRBD2. V lost 0 bases to trimming and J lost 5 bases; unmatched junction nucleotides: 12. CDR1 SGHRS and CDR2 YFSETQ come from the germline V gene. The CDR3 is made up of 17 amino acids. The CDR3: CASSLVGAPGGGDTQYF. In nucleotides, the CDR3 is TGCGCCAGCAGCTTGGTTGGGGCCCCGGGAGGAGGAGATACGCAGTATTTT. Looking up the rest from reference TRBV5-1 and TRBJ2-3 gives the full variable domain: KAGVTQTPRYLIKTRGQQVTLSCSPISGHRSVSWYQQTPGQGLQFLFEYFSETQRNKGNFPGRFSGRQFSNSRSEMNVSTLELGDSALYLCASSLVGAPGGGDTQYFGPGTRLTVL.

This clonotype occurred a few times. The rearrangement joins TRBV10-3 to TRBJ1-1; D perhaps matches TRBD1 (5 bases). CDR1 is ENHRY and CDR2 is SYGVKD in the germline V gene. This CDR3 spans 15 amino acids. V lost 0 bases to trimming and J lost 13 bases, with 21 bases between them. CDR3 residues: CAISESWEPPWGVFF. CDR3 nucleotide sequence: TGTGCCATCAGTGAGTCATGGGAACCCCCCTGGGGGGTTTTCTTT.

V gene TRBV7-9 combines with J gene TRBJ1-1; the D gene is possibly TRBD1 (5 bases). The CDR3 has 14 residues. CDR1 is SEHNR and CDR2 is FQNEAQ in the germline V gene (reference sequence). Trimming pared 3 bases from V and 8 bases from J, leaving 16 bases between. CDR3 in DNA: TGTGCCAGCAGCTTGAGGGGACGGGAGTTCGAAGCTTTCTTT. This translates into CASSLRGREFEAFF.

This clonotype was recorded at least ten times. The chain recombines TRBV29-1 with TRBJ2-4; possibly TRBD1 for D (6 bases). CDR1 and CDR2 from the germline V gene are SQVTM and ANQGSEA. There are 13 residues in the CDR3. V was shortened by 0 bases and J by 6 bases, with 9 bases between the two germline ends. CDR3 sequence (DNA): TGCAGCGTTGAAGAGGGGGCGCTAAACATTCAGTACTTC. It translates to CSVEEGALNIQYF.

The chain joins TRBV20-1 to TRBJ2-5; 7 positions match TRBD1. Germline V gene data show CDR1 as DFQATT and CDR2 as SNEGSKA (reference sequence). J lost 1 base, V lost 8 bases, and 7 bases had no gene match. This CDR3 is 13 amino acids long. The CDR3 here is CSFLRDSQETQYF. CDR3 nucleotide sequence: TGCAGTTTCCTCCGGGACAGCCAAGAGACCCAGTACTTC.

This rearrangement joins TRBV11-2 to TRBJ2-5, with a possible D match to TRBD2 (6 bases). V was clipped by 2 bases and J by 5 bases, with 15 bases between them. Germline CDR1 reads SGHAT; CDR2 reads FQNNGV. The CDR3 extends over 15 amino acids. CDR3 in DNA: TGTGCCAGCAGCTTACGCGGGGTGCATGAGGAGACCCAGTACTTC. Residues: CASSLRGVHEETQYF.

For this clonotype: A much larger clonotype is one base distant, so this may be a read error. J is TRBJ1-2 and V is TRBV7-2, with 11 bases aligning to TRBD1. Per germline, CDR1 SGHTA and CDR2 FQGNSA. This CDR3 has 14 amino acids. The CDR3 nucleotides read TGTGCCAGCAGCCGGACAGGGGGCGTCAGTGGCCACACCTTC. Its protein product is CASSRTGGVSGHTF. Full variable domain (missing parts from reference TRBV7-2 and TRBJ1-2): GAGVSQSPSNKVTEKGKDVELRCDPISGHTALYWYRQSLGQGLEFLIYFQGNSAPDKSGLPSDRFSAERTGGSVSTLTIQRTQQEDSAVYLCASSRTGGVSGHTFGSGTRLTVV.

The genes are TRBV7-9 and TRBJ1-1, with TRBD1 as a possible D gene (5 bases). CDR1 SEHNR and CDR2 FQNEAQ come from the germline V gene (reference sequence). This CDR3 spans 16 amino acids. Trimming left V 1 base short and J 3 bases short, with 15 bases between. For the CDR3, the DNA is TGTGCCAGCAGCTTAGGGGTACAGGTGGAGGACACTGAAGCTTTCTTT. This sequence encodes CASSLGVQVEDTEAFF.

V is TRBV9 and J is TRBJ2-4, with 8 bases identical to TRBD1. With V trimmed by 0 bases and J by 15 bases, 8 bases remained unmatched. This CDR3 contains 13 residues. The V gene's germline CDR1 is SGDLS and CDR2 YYNGEE. CDR3 DNA: TGTGCCAGCAGCGTAGCTCCAGGGGGCGAGGGGTACTTC. This encodes CASSVAPGGEGYF.

The chain uses TRBV19 and TRBJ2-7, with 7 bases matching TRBD1. CDR3 length: 14 residues. CDR1 is LNHDA and CDR2 is SQIVND in the germline V gene (reference sequence). The V gene end was trimmed by 3 bases and the J gene end by 4 bases; junction bases not matched to a gene: 6. The CDR3 loop is CASSMRTGDYEQYF. The CDR3, as DNA: TGTGCCAGTAGTATGCGGACAGGAGATTACGAGCAGTACTTC.

By share of the sample, this clonotype is medium-sized (0.01 to 0.1%). The CDR3 coding sequence is TGCGCCAGCAGCCAAGAGCTTTTGGGATTGGGATTGGGACAGGAAAACTATGGCTACACCTTC. Its protein product is CASSQELLGLGLGQENYGYTF. This sequence joins TRBV4-1 and TRBJ1-2; TRBD1 matches at 8 bases. Germline trimming cut 0 bases from V and 2 bases from J; bases unmatched to any gene: 20. CDR3 length equals 21 residues. Germline CDR1 and CDR2: MGHRA and YSYEKL.

The CDR3 region has the DNA TGTGCCAGCAGCCAGACGGGGGGCCTAGCGAGCGAGCAGTTCTTC. It yields the protein CASSQTGGLASEQFF. V and J are TRBV14 and TRBJ2-1, with D maybe TRBD2 (7 bases). There are 15 residues in the CDR3. V gave up 3 bases and J gave up 10 bases, with 19 bases separating them. Germline values: CDR1 SGHDN, CDR2 FVKESK.